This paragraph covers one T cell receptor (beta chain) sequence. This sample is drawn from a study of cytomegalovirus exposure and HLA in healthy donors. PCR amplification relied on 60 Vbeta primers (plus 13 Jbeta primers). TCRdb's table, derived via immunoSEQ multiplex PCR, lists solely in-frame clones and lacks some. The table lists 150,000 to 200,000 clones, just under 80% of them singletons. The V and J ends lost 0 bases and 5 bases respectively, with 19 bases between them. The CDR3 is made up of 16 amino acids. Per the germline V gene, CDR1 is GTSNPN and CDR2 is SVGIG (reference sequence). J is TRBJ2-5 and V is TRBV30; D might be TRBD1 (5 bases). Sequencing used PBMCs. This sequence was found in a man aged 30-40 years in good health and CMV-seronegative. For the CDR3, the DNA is TGTGCCTGGAGTGTAGGCAGGGCCTTTGGGGTGGAGACCCAGTACTTC. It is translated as CAWSVGRAFGVETQYF.